This T cell receptor (beta chain) stems from a study of T cell changes during pregnancy in multiple sclerosis. V was pared by 8 bases and J by 2 bases, with 8 bases between. Looked up from germline, CDR1 is SGHVS and CDR2 is FNYEAQ. This CDR3 region has 12 residues. TCRdb's table, derived via immunoSEQ multiplex PCR, lists solely in-frame clones and lacks some. The table records about 93,000 clones, roughly 92% of them present only once. The genes are TRBV7-6 and TRBJ2-3; a possible D gene is TRBD1 (5 bases). The clonotype was recovered from a female donor with multiple sclerosis, enrolled in a pregnancy study. Sequences were derived from peripheral blood, sampled after pregnancy. Written as DNA, the CDR3 is TGTGCCAGCTCGGACACCACAGATACGCAGTATTTT. Protein product: CASSDTTDTQYF.